Listed here is a single T cell receptor (beta chain). The antigen is not known. As for treatment: around 19 received Ad26.COV2.S at low or high dose, single or two shots; roughly five received placebo; per-sample allocation not given. Sampling occurred on day 63 after the first vaccine or placebo injection. An adult donor aged 18-55 years was enrolled in Boston. These data belong to a study of Ad26.COV2.S vaccination and SARS-CoV-2 variants. General study findings and limits: Reports say spike-specific CD8+ and CD4+ T cell responses covered substantial breadth after vaccination. The analyses of TCR breadth and depth may have understated the size of total T cell responses.

Germline CDR1 and CDR2: SGHRS and YFSETQ. This CDR3 is built from 15 residues. The V and J ends lost 3 bases and 0 bases respectively, with 10 bases between them. The repertoire was sequenced with immunoSEQ multiplex PCR; TCRdb's copy has only in-frame clones and lacks some. The sample lists 410,000 or so clones, 92% seen once, with around 1.7% in the top ten. Sequenced material: peripheral blood, taken in a trial of Ad26.COV2.S vaccine versus placebo. The V gene is TRBV5-1, the J gene TRBJ1-3; a possible D gene is TRBD1 (5 bases). The TCR originated in a person between 18 and 60 years old who received the Ad26.COV2.S COVID-19 vaccine or a placebo. The CDR3 loop is CASSYTGASGNTIYF. The CDR3 DNA is TGCGCCAGCAGCTATACTGGGGCCTCTGGAAACACCATATATTTT.